This TCR beta chain was identified in a study of beta chain features in type 1 diabetes. The germline V gene has CDR1 MNHEY and CDR2 SVGAGI. The CDR3 covers 13 residues. V lost 3 bases and J 3 bases, leaving 5 bases between the germline ends. The entirety of the isolated RNA underwent reverse transcription, so expressed TCRB transcripts were sequenced. Only in-frame clones appear in the TCRdb table, and some are missing; sequencing was by immunoSEQ multiplex PCR. The table lists more than 150,000 clones, roughly 10% of them singletons. There are many counts of this clone. The antigen is not known. Findings and limits, study-wide: Type 1 diabetes patients had fewer VDJ junction insertions and more deletions.

The receptor comes from a man between 18 and 35 years old in good health. The sample comprised central memory CD4+ T cells from blood. V gene TRBV6-5 combines with J gene TRBJ2-2; no clear D gene. The CDR3 loop reads CASSYQYTGELFF. For the CDR3, the DNA is TGTGCCAGCAGTTATCAGTACACCGGGGAGCTGTTTTTT.